Each of the 20 T cell receptor beta chains below was sequenced from the same sample in a study of CD8 T cells in Susac syndrome. The RNA input was about 0.5 to 1 ug, and it was reverse transcribed with random hexamers. One entry per CDR3 protein results from TCRdb running MiXCR on the immunoSEQ multiplex PCR reads. The sample holds hundreds of thousands of distinct CDR3 sequences, about 94% seen once. Sequencing was carried out using CD8+ T cells from PBMCs. The receptors originated from a human donor with multiple sclerosis.

V usage is TRBV5-1 and J usage is TRBJ2-1, with 10 nucleotides matching TRBD2. Germline loops: CDR1 SGHRS, CDR2 YFSETQ. V dropped 7 bases and J dropped 3; count of bases not matched to a gene: 19. This CDR3 contains 19 residues. CDR3 sequence: CASWVETSGSGVNYNEQFF. CDR3 DNA sequence: TGCGCCAGCTGGGTGGAGACTAGCGGGTCCGGGGTGAACTACAATGAGCAGTTCTTC.

The rearrangement uses TRBV7-9 and TRBJ2-5, with D perhaps being TRBD1 or TRBD2 (5 bases each). The V end was cut by 1 base, the J end by 2 bases, with 8 bases between. The CDR3 has 14 residues. CDR1 and CDR2 (germline): SEHNR, FQNEAQ (reference sequence). CDR3 amino acids: CASSLGDPQETQYF. Written as DNA, the CDR3 is TGTGCCAGCAGCTTAGGGGACCCTCAAGAGACCCAGTACTTC.

CDR3 residues: CSAREHKSYEQYF. Written as DNA, the CDR3 is TGCAGTGCTAGAGAACACAAATCCTACGAGCAGTACTTC. The genes are TRBV20-1 and TRBJ2-7; D unresolved. The ends were cut back, 0 bases at V and 1 base at J, with 7 bases in the middle. This CDR3 has 13 amino acids. Germline lookup yields CDR1 DFQATT and CDR2 SNEGSKA (reference sequence).

CDR3 in amino acids: CASSEGQGAGANEKLFF. The CDR3 DNA reads as TGTGCCAGCAGCGAGGGGCAGGGGGCGGGAGCTAATGAAAAACTGTTTTTT. V usage is TRBV6-1 and J usage is TRBJ1-4, with 8 bases identical to TRBD1. J gave up 3 bases and V 6 bases, and 12 bases lay outside the gene matches. CDR1 and CDR2 (germline): MNHNS, SASEGT. This CDR3 is 17 amino acids long.

The CDR3 is CASSSQGQPYSPLHF. The CDR3 nucleotides read TGTGCCAGCAGCTCTCAGGGACAGCCTTATTCACCCCTCCACTTT. This chain connects TRBV11-2 to TRBJ1-6, with 7 nucleotides matching TRBD1. J was trimmed by 8 bases and V by 4 bases; bases with no gene match: 8. The CDR3 extends over 15 amino acids. The germline V gene has CDR1 SGHAT and CDR2 FQNNGV.

The chain has TRBV27 and TRBJ2-5, with 13 positions matching TRBD2. V lost 6 bases and J lost 0; bases outside the gene matches: 13. The CDR3 is made up of 19 amino acids. Germline loops: CDR1 MNHEY, CDR2 SMNVEV (reference sequence). As DNA, the CDR3 is TGTGCCAGCAGCGCTCTCACTAGCGGGGGGGCTGATAACCAAGAGACCCAGTACTTC. This gives the protein CASSALTSGGADNQETQYF.

V usage is TRBV9 and J usage is TRBJ2-1; D is undetermined. The V gene lost 0 bases and the J gene lost 8 bases, with 6 bases spanning the gap. The CDR3 spans 12 residues. Germline V gene sequence: CDR1 SGDLS, CDR2 YYNGEE. Here the CDR3 DNA reads TGTGCCAGCAGCGTAGGGTTCGATGAGCAGTTCTTC. Protein sequence: CASSVGFDEQFF.

The V call is TRBV6-5, the J call TRBJ1-5; maybe TRBD1 (5 bases). The CDR3 runs to 15 residues. Looked up from germline, CDR1 is MNHEY and CDR2 is SVGAGI. V was pared by 6 bases and J by 4 bases, with 16 bases between. Here the CDR3 reads CASSATLGRNQPQHF. CDR3 bases: TGTGCCAGCAGCGCCACTTTGGGACGGAATCAGCCCCAGCATTTT.

V is TRBV9 and J is TRBJ2-1; tentative D call: TRBD2 (5 bases). From germline, CDR1 is SGDLS and CDR2 YYNGEE. This CDR3 has 14 amino acids. Trimming shortened V by 3 bases and J by 6 bases, and 13 bases separated the two germline ends. CDR3 in DNA: TGTGCCAGCAGCGGCACCTCGGGATTCAATGAGCAGTTCTTC. Translation: CASSGTSGFNEQFF.

The chain has TRBV27 and TRBJ2-3; D might be TRBD1 or TRBD2, each matching 5 bases. The CDR3 is made up of 15 amino acids. Between the trimmed V and J ends, which lost 5 bases and 3 bases, there was a span of 15 bases. CDR1 MNHEY and CDR2 SMNVEV come from the germline V gene (reference sequence). CDR3 in DNA: TGTGCCAGCAGTCTAGACATCGAGGGGACAGATACGCAGTATTTT. It yields the protein CASSLDIEGTDTQYF.

The genes are TRBV18 and TRBJ2-1; 8 bases are shared with TRBD1. Germline assignment: CDR1 KGHSH and CDR2 LQKENI. V lost 3 bases to trimming and J lost 7 bases; unmatched junction nucleotides: 5. The CDR3 is made up of 14 amino acids. The CDR3 nucleotides read TGTGCCAGCTCACCTAAGACAGGGGAGAATGAGCAGTTCTTC. Amino acids: CASSPKTGENEQFF.

CDR3 amino acids: CSVKIYGYTF. The CDR3 DNA follows: TGCAGCGTTAAAATCTATGGCTACACCTTC. The chain carries TRBV29-1 and TRBJ1-2; no clear D gene. CDR1 SQVTM and CDR2 ANQGSEA come from the germline V gene. This CDR3 comprises 10 residues. Trimming removed 5 bases from V and 4 bases from J, with 5 bases in between.

The chain employs TRBV7-8 and TRBJ2-1; the match to TRBD2 covers 14 bases. This CDR3 has 19 residues. J gave up 8 bases and V 4 bases, and 16 bases lay outside the gene matches. Germline V CDR1 and CDR2: SGHVS, FQNEAQ. The CDR3 DNA reads TGTGCCAGCAGCTCAGCAGGGACTAGCGGGGGCGTTATTGCGGATGAGCAGTTCTTC. Translation: CASSSAGTSGGVIADEQFF.

This clonotype has only a few counts. The genes are TRBV5-1 and TRBJ2-2; 10 positions match TRBD2. Looked up from germline, CDR1 is SGHRS and CDR2 is YFSETQ. CDR3 size: 17 residues. After removal of 1 base from V and 3 bases from J, the junction contained 6 bases not matched to a gene. The CDR3 DNA is TGCGCCAGCAGCTTGAAACTAGCGGGACGCGACACCGGGGAGCTGTTTTTT. It codes for CASSLKLAGRDTGELFF.

As concerns this clonotype: One end of the junction fails to match germline, which may point to a read error. The chain is built from TRBV7-9 and TRBJ2-2; perhaps TRBD1 as D (5 bases). Germline V CDR1 and CDR2: SEHNR, FQNEAQ (reference sequence). This CDR3 has 13 residues. DNA of the CDR3: TGTGCCGGCAGGGCCAAAAACACCGGGGAGCTGTTTTTT. This sequence encodes CAGRAKNTGELFF.

The chain uses TRBV7-9 and TRBJ2-7, with no clear D. Trimming left V 5 bases short and J 6 bases short, with 8 bases between. CDR3 length equals 11 residues. CDR1 and CDR2 (germline): SEHNR, FQNEAQ (reference sequence). CDR3 protein: CASSNTREQYF. The CDR3 DNA reads as TGTGCCAGCAGCAACACACGCGAGCAGTACTTC.

The chain recombines TRBV9 with TRBJ1-1; D gene unclear. This CDR3 region has 14 residues. In germline, CDR1 is SGDLS, CDR2 YYNGEE. Trimming left V 3 bases short and J 0 bases short, with 9 bases between. CDR3 loop: CASSGGDMNTEAFF. CDR3 DNA sequence: TGTGCCAGCAGCGGCGGGGATATGAACACTGAAGCTTTCTTT.

The chain is built from TRBV30 and TRBJ1-5; D is possibly TRBD1 (6 bases). Germline V gives CDR1 GTSNPN, CDR2 SVGIG (reference sequence). Trimming removed 1 base at V and 7 bases at J, with 11 bases between. CDR3 length: 13 residues. As DNA, the CDR3 is TGTGCCTGGAGTGCCGACAGGCGCCAGCCCCAGCATTTT. This sequence encodes CAWSADRRQPQHF. The full variable domain, in which reference TRBV30 and TRBJ1-5 provide the parts outside the CDR3, is SQTIHQWPATLVQPVGSPLSLECTVEGTSNPNLYWYRQAAGRGLQLLFYSVGIGQISSEVPQNLSASRPQDRQFILSSKKLLLSDSGFYLCAWSADRRQPQHFGDGTRLSIL.

The J gene is TRBJ1-1, the V gene TRBV7-8; 10 positions match TRBD1. The CDR3 sequence is 17 residues long. V lost 6 bases, J lost 1 base, and 11 bases stayed unmatched. Germline V gene data show CDR1 as SGHVS and CDR2 as FQNEAQ. CDR3 loop: CASSGGGTGVGNTEAFF. In nucleotides, the CDR3 is TGTGCCAGCAGTGGGGGTGGGACAGGGGTCGGGAACACTGAAGCTTTCTTT.

The chain carries TRBV30 and TRBJ2-3, with D possibly being TRBD2 (5 bases). The CDR3 sequence is 13 residues long. V lost 2 bases and J lost 1, with 7 bases in between. Germline assignment: CDR1 GTSNPN and CDR2 SVGIG (reference sequence). CDR3 residues: CAWSSLGTDTQYF. The DNA for the CDR3 is TGTGCCTGGAGTTCACTAGGCACAGATACGCAGTATTTT.